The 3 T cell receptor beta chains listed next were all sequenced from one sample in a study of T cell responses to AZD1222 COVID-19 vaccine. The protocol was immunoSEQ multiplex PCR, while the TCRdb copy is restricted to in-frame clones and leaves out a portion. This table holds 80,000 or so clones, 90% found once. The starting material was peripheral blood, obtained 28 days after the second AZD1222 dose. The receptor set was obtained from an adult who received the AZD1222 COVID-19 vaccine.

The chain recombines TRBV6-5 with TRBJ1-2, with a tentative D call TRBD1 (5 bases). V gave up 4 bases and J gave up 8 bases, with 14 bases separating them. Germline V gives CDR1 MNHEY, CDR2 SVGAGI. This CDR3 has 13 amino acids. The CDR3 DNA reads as TGTGCCAGCAGTTCGCGGACCGGGGGGGGCTACACCTTC. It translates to CASSSRTGGGYTF.

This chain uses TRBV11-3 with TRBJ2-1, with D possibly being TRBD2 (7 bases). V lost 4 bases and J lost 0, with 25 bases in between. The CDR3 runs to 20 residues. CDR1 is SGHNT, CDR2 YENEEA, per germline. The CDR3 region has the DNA TGTGCCAGCAGCTCTCACCTGGACAGAAGAGCGGGGATCTCCTACAATGAGCAGTTCTTC. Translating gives CASSSHLDRRAGISYNEQFF. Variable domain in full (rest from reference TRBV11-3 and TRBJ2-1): EAGVVQSPRYKIIEKKQPVAFWCNPISGHNTLYWYLQNLGQGPELLIRYENEEAVDDSQLPKDRFSAERLKGVDSTLKIQPAELGDSAVYLCASSSHLDRRAGISYNEQFFGPGTRLTVL.

CDR3 amino acids: CATSGEVEDTQYF. In DNA, the CDR3 is TGTGCCACCAGTGGAGAGGTGGAAGATACGCAGTATTTT. V is TRBV24-1 and J is TRBJ2-3, with no clear D. Germline-derived CDR1 and CDR2 are KGHDR and SFDVKD. CDR3 length: 13 amino acids. Trimming pared 5 bases from V and 5 bases from J, leaving 10 bases between.